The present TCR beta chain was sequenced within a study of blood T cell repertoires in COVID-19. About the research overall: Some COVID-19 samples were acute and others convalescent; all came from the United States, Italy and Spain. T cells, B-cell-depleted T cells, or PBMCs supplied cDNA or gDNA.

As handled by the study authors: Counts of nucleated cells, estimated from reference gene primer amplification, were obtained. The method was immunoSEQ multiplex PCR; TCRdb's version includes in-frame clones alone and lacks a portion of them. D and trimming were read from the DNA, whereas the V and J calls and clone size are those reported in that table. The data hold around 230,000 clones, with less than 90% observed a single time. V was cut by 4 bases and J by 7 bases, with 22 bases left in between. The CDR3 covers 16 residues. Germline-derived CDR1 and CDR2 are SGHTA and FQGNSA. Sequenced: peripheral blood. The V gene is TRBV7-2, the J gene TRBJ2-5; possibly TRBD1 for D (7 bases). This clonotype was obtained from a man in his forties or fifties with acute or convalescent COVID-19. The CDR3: CASSSAAPSQGGTQYF. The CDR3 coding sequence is TGTGCCAGCAGCTCCGCCGCCCCCTCCCAGGGGGGGACCCAGTACTTC. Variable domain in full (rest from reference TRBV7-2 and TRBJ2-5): GAGVSQSPSNKVTEKGKDVELRCDPISGHTALYWYRQSLGQGLEFLIYFQGNSAPDKSGLPSDRFSAERTGGSVSTLTIQRTQQEDSAVYLCASSSAAPSQGGTQYFGPGTRLLVL.